This record covers a single T cell receptor beta chain. This entry belongs to a study of blood T cell repertoires in COVID-19. Study summary: There were acute and convalescent COVID-19 samples, and they came from the United States, Italy and Spain.

Some clones are missing from TCRdb's copy, which holds only in-frame ones; the method was immunoSEQ multiplex PCR. The sample comprises about 360,000 clones, 88% of which are singletons, and 2% to 2.5% rests with the top ten. Germline V lookup: CDR1 SNHLY, CDR2 FYNNEI. The CDR3 covers 16 residues. Trimming cost V 3 bases and J 3 bases, with 17 bases left between them. Participant ages covered about 18 to 100 years across about 25 US areas. The clonotype comes from a middle-aged woman with acute COVID-19. V usage is TRBV2 and J usage is TRBJ1-1; D is perhaps TRBD1 (5 bases). Sequencing was done on a sample of PBMCs or T cells enriched from blood (not recorded which). For the CDR3, the DNA is TGTGCCAGCAGTGACCCCCGCCGGGGGGAGGACACTGAAGCTTTCTTT. The encoded protein is CASSDPRRGEDTEAFF.